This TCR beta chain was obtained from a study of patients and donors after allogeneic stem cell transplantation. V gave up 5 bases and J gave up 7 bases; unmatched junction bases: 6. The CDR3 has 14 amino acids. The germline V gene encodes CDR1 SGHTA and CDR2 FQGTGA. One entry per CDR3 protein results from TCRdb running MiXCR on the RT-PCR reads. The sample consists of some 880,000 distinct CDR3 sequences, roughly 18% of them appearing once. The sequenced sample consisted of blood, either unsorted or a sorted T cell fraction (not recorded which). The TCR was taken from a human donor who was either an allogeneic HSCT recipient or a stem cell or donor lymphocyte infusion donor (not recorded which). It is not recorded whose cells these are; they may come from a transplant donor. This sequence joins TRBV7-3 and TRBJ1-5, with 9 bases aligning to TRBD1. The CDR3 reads CASSRDRDGQPQHF. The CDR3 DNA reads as TGTGCCAGCAGCCGGGACAGGGACGGGCAGCCCCAGCATTTT.